The 2 T cell receptor beta chains in this list originate from one sample, sequenced in a study of T cell responses to AZD1222 COVID-19 vaccine. Sequencing used immunoSEQ multiplex PCR; TCRdb keeps in-frame clones, though not all of them. The data hold around 130,000 clones, with 85% to 90% observed a single time. Sequenced material: peripheral blood, taken 28 days after the second AZD1222 dose. The receptors come from an adult who received the AZD1222 COVID-19 vaccine.

The table lists this clone with a few counts. The chain employs TRBV28 and TRBJ1-6; 8 nucleotides align to TRBD1. V shed 8 bases and J 8 bases; nucleotides not matched to a gene: 5. Per the germline V gene, CDR1 is MDHEN and CDR2 is SYDVKM. The CDR3 loop spans 13 amino acids. CDR3 sequence (DNA): TGTGCCAGCTCCGAGGACAGGGATTCACCCCTCCACTTT. Amino acid sequence: CASSEDRDSPLHF.

This clone was counted a single time. The rearrangement uses TRBV18 and TRBJ2-2; D may be TRBD2 (6 bases). Germline CDR1 is KGHSH and CDR2 is LQKENI. The CDR3 has 15 residues. V lost 2 bases to trimming and J lost 0 bases, with 7 bases between them. Here the CDR3 reads CASSPGRPNTGELFF. The CDR3 DNA follows: TGTGCCAGCTCACCAGGGAGGCCGAACACCGGGGAGCTGTTTTTT.